This T cell receptor (beta chain) was recorded in a study of blood T cell repertoires in COVID-19. Study-wide background: Italy, Spain and the United States were the sources of the convalescent and acute COVID-19 samples. T cells, B-cell-depleted T cells, or PBMCs provided the cDNA or gDNA that served as material.

The V gene lost 3 bases and the J gene lost 8 bases, with 13 bases spanning the gap. The CDR3 totals 12 residues. CDR1 and CDR2 (germline): GTSNPN, SVGIG (reference sequence). Per the original methods: Cell counts per sample came from amplifying reference gene primers. The data were produced by immunoSEQ multiplex PCR, yet TCRdb's version contains in-frame clones alone and is incomplete. V and J calls and clone size are as listed in that table; D and trimming were resolved from the DNA. The sample lists fewer than 150,000 clones; around 76% were seen once. V and J are TRBV30 and TRBJ1-2; tentative D call: TRBD1 (5 bases). The material sequenced was peripheral blood. This sequence was found in a human donor in a cohort sampled during active COVID-19. The CDR3 DNA reads as TGTGCCTGGAGCCCGGGGGTAGGGGGCTACACCTTC. Translated: CAWSPGVGGYTF.